Following are 26 T cell receptor beta chains from one sample sequenced in a study of cytomegalovirus exposure and HLA in healthy donors. The protocol was immunoSEQ multiplex PCR, while the TCRdb copy is restricted to in-frame clones and leaves out a portion. The profile shows 110,000 to 150,000 clones, about nine tenths of them singletons. What was sequenced was PBMCs. These receptors were collected from a man aged 18 to 30 in good health and CMV-seronegative.

The gene calls are TRBV4-3 and TRBJ2-7, with D possibly being TRBD2 (6 bases). Trimming cost V 0 bases and J 0 bases, with 9 bases left between them. Germline CDR1 LGHNA, CDR2 YSLEER. CDR3 length: 15 residues. The CDR3 protein is CASSQDPGSSYEQYV. In DNA, the CDR3 is TGCGCCAGCAGCCAAGATCCCGGGAGCTCCTACGAGCAGTACGTC.

This clone showed up just a few times. The V gene is TRBV30, the J gene TRBJ2-5, with D maybe TRBD2 (6 bases). Germline values: CDR1 GTSNPN, CDR2 SVGIG (reference sequence). V was trimmed by 4 bases and J by 5 bases, leaving 14 bases between them. The CDR3 extends over 13 amino acids. The CDR3 coding sequence is TGTGCCTGGAACTCCCCCGCGGGGGAGACCCAGTACTTC. Translation: CAWNSPAGETQYF.

The chain recombines TRBV2 with TRBJ2-3; the match to TRBD2 covers 9 bases. From germline, CDR1 is SNHLY and CDR2 FYNNEI. With 3 bases clipped from V and 13 bases from J, the junction kept 2 bases outside the gene matches. The CDR3 covers 11 residues. The CDR3 is CASSDGLAKYF. The CDR3 nucleotides are TGTGCCAGCAGTGATGGACTAGCGAAGTATTTT.

This rearrangement joins TRBV6-1 to TRBJ2-2; 10 bases are shared with TRBD1. This CDR3 has 18 amino acids. CDR1 MNHNS and CDR2 SASEGT come from the germline V gene. V gave up 0 bases and J gave up 5 bases; unmatched junction bases: 9. In DNA form, the CDR3 reads TGTGCCAGCAGTGAAGCGAGGGGAGACAGGGGGCGAACCGGGGAGCTGTTTTTT. This sequence encodes CASSEARGDRGRTGELFF.

The V gene is TRBV2, the J gene TRBJ2-3; 7 bases map to TRBD2. Losses at the gene ends were 4 bases for V and 2 bases for J; bases not matched to a gene: 6. CDR1 and CDR2 (germline): SNHLY, FYNNEI. This CDR3 is built from 15 residues. CDR3: CASSATRGDTDTQYF. The CDR3, as DNA: TGTGCCAGCAGTGCGACCCGGGGGGACACAGATACGCAGTATTTT.

The V gene is TRBV7-9, the J gene TRBJ2-1; perhaps TRBD1 as D (6 bases). CDR1 is SEHNR, CDR2 FQNEAQ, per germline (reference sequence). V shed 4 bases and J shed 2 bases, with 15 bases lying between them. CDR3 length: 16 amino acids. DNA for the CDR3: TGTGCCAGCAGCTCCCCCAGGGGTAGCACCTACAATGAGCAGTTCTTC. Amino acid sequence: CASSSPRGSTYNEQFF.

The rearrangement uses TRBV10-2 and TRBJ1-2; D remains ambiguous. Trimming shortened V by 2 bases and J by 7 bases, and 11 bases separated the two germline ends. Germline CDR1 reads WSHSY; CDR2 reads SAAADI. This CDR3 has 13 amino acids. CDR3 sequence reads: CASSEVFGLGYTF. CDR3 DNA sequence: TGCGCCAGCAGTGAGGTGTTCGGTCTTGGCTACACCTTC.

The chain links TRBV18 to TRBJ2-1; TRBD2 aligns across 12 bases. J gave up 6 bases and V 2 bases, and 5 bases lay outside the gene matches. Germline CDR1 is KGHSH and CDR2 is LQKENI. CDR3 length: 16 amino acids. CDR3 sequence (DNA): TGTGCCAGCTCACCAAGGACTAGCGGGAACGGCAATGAGCAGTTCTTC. It encodes CASSPRTSGNGNEQFF.

This sequence joins TRBV27 and TRBJ2-1; 13 bases agree with TRBD2. The CDR3 totals 16 residues. The V gene end was trimmed by 5 bases and the J gene end by 7 bases; junction bases not matched to a gene: 8. Germline V lookup: CDR1 MNHEY, CDR2 SMNVEV (reference sequence). The CDR3 reads CASSPLLAGGSNEQFF. CDR3 sequence (DNA): TGTGCCAGCAGTCCCTTACTAGCGGGAGGGTCAAATGAGCAGTTCTTC.

The rearrangement uses TRBV11-2 and TRBJ1-1; D call uncertain. The V gene's germline CDR1 is SGHAT and CDR2 FQNNGV. The germline V and J ends were trimmed by 3 bases and 1 base, with 12 bases remaining between them. CDR3 length equals 15 residues. In nucleotides, the CDR3 is TGTGCCAGCAGCTTTCGTTCAAAGAGGAACACTGAAGCTTTCTTT. It codes for CASSFRSKRNTEAFF.

For the CDR3, the DNA is TGCGCCAGCAGGGCATCAGGGGCGACCCAAGAGACCCAGTACTTC. This encodes CASRASGATQETQYF. The chain carries TRBV5-1 and TRBJ2-5, with a tentative D call TRBD1 (6 bases). Between the trimmed V and J ends, which lost 5 bases and 1 base, there was a span of 15 bases. This CDR3 has 15 amino acids. Germline V lookup: CDR1 SGHRS, CDR2 YFSETQ.

J is TRBJ2-3 and V is TRBV20-1, with TRBD2 as a possible D gene (6 bases). In germline, CDR1 is DFQATT, CDR2 SNEGSKA (reference sequence). Trimming removed 3 bases at V and 10 bases at J, with 11 bases between. The CDR3 consists of 11 residues. The CDR3 is CSARGGKPQYF. The CDR3, as DNA: TGCAGTGCTAGGGGGGGAAAGCCGCAGTATTTT.

V is TRBV30 and J is TRBJ2-3, with D possibly TRBD2 on 9 matching bases. V was pared by 2 bases and J by 6 bases, with 18 bases between. Per the germline V gene, CDR1 is GTSNPN and CDR2 is SVGIG (reference sequence). CDR3 size: 15 residues. The CDR3: CAWSQGAGGPDTQYF. The CDR3 DNA follows: TGTGCCTGGAGTCAGGGGGCGGGAGGGCCCGATACGCAGTATTTT. Together with reference TRBV30 and TRBJ2-3, the CDR3 gives the full variable domain: SQTIHQWPATLVQPVGSPLSLECTVEGTSNPNLYWYRQAAGRGLQLLFYSVGIGQISSEVPQNLSASRPQDRQFILSSKKLLLSDSGFYLCAWSQGAGGPDTQYFGPGTRLTVL.

This clone was seen a handful of times. This chain connects TRBV7-2 to TRBJ2-7; 8 bases map to TRBD2. Germline-derived CDR1 and CDR2 are SGHTA and FQGNSA. The CDR3 consists of 13 residues. V lost 2 bases and J lost 6; bases outside the gene matches: 3. In DNA form, the CDR3 reads TGTGCCAGCAGCTTAAAGCGGGGGCGCGAGCAGTACTTC. Translating it yields CASSLKRGREQYF.

The chain employs TRBV7-9 and TRBJ1-4, with unresolved D. The CDR3 runs to 14 residues. Germline CDR1 SEHNR, CDR2 FQNEAQ (reference sequence). Trimming removed 4 bases at V and 5 bases at J, with 11 bases between. This chain's CDR3 is CASSSRGLNEKLFF. The CDR3 region has the DNA TGTGCCAGCAGCTCCCGGGGTCTCAATGAAAAACTGTTTTTT. Based on the CDR3 plus reference TRBV7-9 and TRBJ1-4, the full variable domain is DTGVSQNPRHKITKRGQNVTFRCDPISEHNRLYWYRQTLGQGPEFLTYFQNEAQLEKSRLLSDRFSAERPKGSFSTLEIQRTEQGDSAMYLCASSSRGLNEKLFFGSGTQLSVL.

CDR3 loop: CASSIGLAGAGETQYF. CDR3 nucleotides: TGTGCCAGCTCAATCGGACTAGCGGGAGCCGGAGAGACCCAGTACTTC. The chain combines TRBV18 with TRBJ2-5; TRBD2 matches at 13 bases. Germline V gene lookup returns CDR1 KGHSH and CDR2 LQKENI. J lost 4 bases, V lost 5 bases, and 7 bases had no gene match. The CDR3 is 16 amino acids.

The sample holds one count of this clone. The CDR3 nucleotides are TGTGCCAGCAGTGTACGGGAGAACACTGAAGCTTTCTTT. Translating gives CASSVRENTEAFF. This chain uses TRBV6-4 with TRBJ1-1; no clear D gene. Germline CDR1 reads MRHNA; CDR2 reads SNTAGT. This CDR3 is built from 13 residues. V lost 4 bases and J 1 base, leaving 7 bases between the germline ends.

The chain is built from TRBV19 and TRBJ1-2; perhaps TRBD1 as D (5 bases). CDR1 and CDR2 from the germline V gene are LNHDA and SQIVND (reference sequence). This CDR3 region has 13 residues. V dropped 5 bases and J dropped 5 bases, with 12 bases sitting between them. The CDR3 loop reads CASSAGGDYGYTF. CDR3 bases: TGTGCCAGTAGTGCCGGGGGGGATTATGGCTACACCTTC.

This clone was counted a single time. The chain has TRBV10-1 and TRBJ1-1, with D perhaps matching TRBD1 (6 bases). V was clipped by 2 bases and J by 4 bases, with 11 bases between them. The CDR3 loop spans 14 amino acids. Germline CDR1 WNHNN, CDR2 SYGVQD (reference sequence). The CDR3 sequence is CASSEIRGGTEAFF. For the CDR3, the DNA is TGCGCCAGCAGTGAGATTCGAGGGGGCACTGAAGCTTTCTTT.

The chain couples TRBV4-1 to TRBJ2-7; D might be TRBD1 (5 bases). V lost 0 bases, J lost 2 bases, and 11 bases lay in between. Germline CDR1 MGHRA, CDR2 YSYEKL. CDR3 length: 15 amino acids. In nucleotides, the CDR3 is TGCGCCAGCAGCCAAGATTGGGGCAGTCCCTACGAGCAGTACTTC. Protein product: CASSQDWGSPYEQYF.

The chain combines TRBV18 with TRBJ1-2; 9 nucleotides align to TRBD1. Germline CDR1 is KGHSH and CDR2 is LQKENI. V gave up 3 bases and J gave up 4 bases; unmatched junction bases: 0. The CDR3 runs to 13 residues. CDR3 nucleotides: TGTGCCAGCTCACCGGGACAGGGCTATGGCTACACCTTC. Translating gives CASSPGQGYGYTF.

The V gene is TRBV28, the J gene TRBJ2-5; 7 nucleotides line up with TRBD2. The V gene's germline CDR1 is MDHEN and CDR2 SYDVKM. The CDR3 covers 16 residues. Trimming took 6 bases from V and 5 from J; bases not matched to a gene: 15. Here the CDR3 DNA reads TGTGCCAGCAGCCTAATGGGAGGGGCCGGGGTGGAGACCCAGTACTTC. Translating it yields CASSLMGGAGVETQYF.

This chain links TRBV19 with TRBJ2-7; 7 bases map to TRBD1. J was trimmed by 2 bases and V by 5 bases; bases with no gene match: 9. The length of the CDR3 is 15 residues. CDR1 and CDR2 from the germline V gene are LNHDA and SQIVND (reference sequence). CDR3 protein: CASSFNRGRAYEQYF. CDR3 DNA: TGTGCCAGTAGTTTCAACAGGGGAAGGGCCTACGAGCAGTACTTC. Looking up the rest from reference TRBV19 and TRBJ2-7 gives the full variable domain: DGGITQSPKYLFRKEGQNVTLSCEQNLNHDAMYWYRQDPGQGLRLIYYSQIVNDFQKGDIAEGYSVSREKKESFPLTVTSAQKNPTAFYLCASSFNRGRAYEQYFGPGTRLTVT.

This chain joins TRBV30 and TRBJ1-3; 7 bases map to TRBD1. Germline CDR1 is GTSNPN and CDR2 is SVGIG (reference sequence). The CDR3 consists of 17 residues. V was pared by 0 bases and J by 0 bases, with 8 bases of the junction left unmatched. Written as DNA, the CDR3 is TGTGCCTGGAGTGTACGGAGACAGGGAAGCTCTGGAAACACCATATATTTT. This gives the protein CAWSVRRQGSSGNTIYF.

This chain links TRBV6-4 with TRBJ1-4; TRBD1 agrees at 7 bases. The CDR3 contains 13 residues. The germline V gene has CDR1 MRHNA and CDR2 SNTAGT. Trimming took 10 bases from V and 5 from J; bases not matched to a gene: 7. CDR3 nucleotides: TGTGCCAACTCGACAGGGAAGAATGAAAAACTGTTTTTT. Translating it yields CANSTGKNEKLFF.

This rearrangement joins TRBV11-2 to TRBJ2-5; TRBD2 matches at 7 bases. The CDR3 has 13 amino acids. The trim removed 3 bases at V and 5 bases at J, leaving 3 bases unmatched. Germline V gene sequence: CDR1 SGHAT, CDR2 FQNNGV. CDR3 sequence (DNA): TGTGCCAGCAGCTTGGGAGGGGTGGAGACCCAGTACTTC. Amino acid sequence: CASSLGGVETQYF. Full variable domain (rest looked up from reference TRBV11-2 and TRBJ2-5): EAGVAQSPRYKIIEKRQSVAFWCNPISGHATLYWYQQILGQGPKLLIQFQNNGVVDDSQLPKDRFSAERLKGVDSTLKIQPAKLEDSAVYLCASSLGGVETQYFGPGTRLLVL.